Listed here are 19 T cell receptor beta chains from one sample, sequenced in a study of T cells in women clearing cervical HPV infection. TCRdb keeps only in-frame clones here, not all; method: immunoSEQ multiplex PCR. This sample carries 30,000 or so clones, with roughly 4% going to the ten biggest clones. Sequencing was performed on blood buffy coat. The receptors come from a woman between 18 and 69 years old with a cervical HPV16 infection that either progressed to CIN3+ or cleared (not recorded which).

As regards this clone: The read stops 3 residues short of the end of the CDR3; the missing end is completed from the germline J gene. The chain combines TRBV29-1 with TRBJ2-7; 10 nucleotides agree with TRBD1. Germline trimming cut 7 bases from V and 3 bases from J; bases unmatched to any gene: 6. CDR3 length: 13 amino acids. The V gene's germline CDR1 is SQVTM and CDR2 ANQGSEA. CDR3 loop: CSAGQGPLYEQYF. CDR3 DNA (partial): TGCAGCGCGGGACAGGGGCCCCTCTACGAG.

Of note for this clone: The missing CDR3 end, 3 residues past where the read stops, is filled in from the germline J gene. The chain uses TRBV11-3 and TRBJ1-4, with 7 bases fitting TRBD1. The CDR3 is 14 residues long. Germline-derived CDR1 and CDR2 are SGHNT and YENEEA. The CDR3 loop reads CASSPGQADSPLFF. The part of the CDR3 DNA that was read is TGTGCCAGCAGCCCCGGACAGGCTGATTCACCA.

Details on this clone: The read comes to an end 3 residues before the CDR3 does, leaving the germline J gene to fill in the end. The chain uses TRBV20-1 and TRBJ2-5; D is perhaps TRBD1 (6 bases). The germline V gene encodes CDR1 DFQATT and CDR2 SNEGSKA (reference sequence). This CDR3 is 16 amino acids long. Between the trimmed V and J ends, which lost 1 base and 5 bases, there was a span of 20 bases. CDR3 DNA (partial): TGCAGTGCTAGAGCAACGGAAACAGGGTTAATGGAGACC. Amino acids: CSARATETGLMET. The complete CDR3 sequence is CSARATETGLMETQYF.

Concerning this clone: The read comes to an end 3 residues before the CDR3 does, leaving the germline J gene to fill in the end. J is TRBJ2-4 and V is TRBV20-1; D unresolved. Looked up from germline, CDR1 is DFQATT and CDR2 is SNEGSKA (reference sequence). V was clipped by 0 bases and J by 0 bases, with 6 bases between them. The CDR3 spans 14 residues. The CDR3 loop is CSARDRLAKNIQYF. CDR3 DNA, as far as it was read: TGCAGTGCTAGAGATAGACTAGCCAAAAACATT.

Regarding this clone: The sequenced fragment ends 3 residues before the CDR3 boundary, so the rest is inferred from the germline J gene. V is TRBV19 and J is TRBJ2-3, with 9 bases aligning to TRBD2. CDR3 length: 15 residues. J was trimmed by 2 bases and V by 4 bases; bases with no gene match: 4. Germline lookup yields CDR1 LNHDA and CDR2 SQIVND (reference sequence). Partial CDR3 DNA: TGTGCCAGTAGTAATAGCGGGAGACACACAGATACG. Its translation is CASSNSGRHTDT. The full CDR3 is CASSNSGRHTDTQYF.

Details on this clone: The read stops 3 residues short of the end of the CDR3; the missing end is completed from the germline J gene. This chain uses TRBV4-2 with TRBJ1-1; tentatively, D is TRBD1 (6 bases). The length of the CDR3 is 17 residues. The germline V gene has CDR1 LGHNA and CDR2 YNFKEQ. Trimming removed 4 bases at V and 2 bases at J, with 20 bases between. Partial CDR3 DNA: TGTGCCAGCAGCCCCGGACCCAAAGGACAGCTTAACACTGAA. Translated: CASSPGPKGQLNTE. The whole CDR3 sequence reads CASSPGPKGQLNTEAFF.

To note about this clone: The sequence runs out 3 residues before the end of the CDR3; the remainder is reconstructed from the germline J gene. This chain joins TRBV7-6 and TRBJ1-1; D might be TRBD1 (6 bases). Trimming stripped 5 bases from V and 5 bases from J, with 12 bases between. This CDR3 region has 13 residues. Germline CDR1 SGHVS, CDR2 FNYEAQ. The CDR3 protein is CASSPNRETEAFF. The sequenced CDR3 bases are TGTGCCAGCAGCCCGAACAGGGAAACTGAA.

Worth noting for this clone: The CDR3 extends 3 residues past the end of the read, so its final part is completed from the germline J gene. V and J are TRBV10-3 and TRBJ1-5, with a weak D call TRBD1 (5 bases). The V gene's germline CDR1 is ENHRY and CDR2 SYGVKD. This CDR3 has 15 amino acids. With 0 bases removed from V and 4 bases from J, the gap between germline ends came to 10 bases. This chain's CDR3 is CAISESIEGNQPQHF. The CDR3 DNA, read in part, is TGTGCCATCAGTGAGTCCATTGAGGGGAATCAGCCC.

About this clone: Germline and junction disagree at one end, which may indicate a read error. The CDR3 is cut off 3 residues early in the read; its end comes from the germline J gene. The same CDR3 arises from other DNA sequences in this sample as well. The chain recombines TRBV11-3 with TRBJ1-6; tentative D call: TRBD1 (6 bases). The CDR3 sequence is 15 residues long. CDR1 and CDR2 from the germline V gene are SGHNT and YENEEA. CDR3 amino acids: CASSLSGDNNSPLHF. The CDR3 bases that were read are TGTGCCAGCAGCTTATCAGGGGACAATAATTCGCCC. Drawing the rest from reference TRBV11-3 and TRBJ1-6, the complete variable domain is EAGVVQSPRYKIIEKKQPVAFWCNPISGHNTLYWYLQNLGQGPELLIRYENEEAVDDSQLPKDRFSAERLKGVDSTLKIQPAELGDSAVYLCASSLSGDNNSPLHFGNGTRLTVT.

Comments on this clone: The read terminates 3 residues before the CDR3 end, so the remaining end is supplied by the germline J gene. V usage is TRBV5-4 and J usage is TRBJ2-7; 8 bases fit TRBD1. Germline CDR1 SGHNT, CDR2 YYREEE (reference sequence). The V gene end was trimmed by 4 bases and the J gene end by 5 bases; junction bases not matched to a gene: 5. CDR3 length: 13 residues. CDR3 bases read: TGTGCCAGCAGCCTCGACAGGGGCCACGAG. This encodes CASSLDRGHE. The full CDR3 reads CASSLDRGHEQYF. The variable domain in full, completed from reference TRBV5-4 and TRBJ2-7, reads ETGVTQSPTHLIKTRGQQVTLRCSSQSGHNTVSWYQQALGQGPQFIFQYYREEENGRGNFPPRFSGLQFPNYSSELNVNALELDDSALYLCASSLDRGHEQYFGPGTRLTVT.

Worth noting for this clone: The missing CDR3 end, 3 residues past where the read stops, is filled in from the germline J gene. The chain combines TRBV6-2 or TRBV6-3 with TRBJ2-7, with 8 bases lining up with TRBD1. This CDR3 spans 16 amino acids. J was trimmed by 2 bases and V by 2 bases; bases with no gene match: 8. The germline V gene has CDR1 MNHEY and CDR2 SVGEGT. The CDR3 sequence is CASSYGPQGVPYEQYF. CDR3 DNA, as far as it was read: TGTGCCAGCAGTTACGGACCACAGGGGGTTCCCTACGAG.

On this clone: The CDR3 is cut off 3 residues early in the read; its end comes from the germline J gene. The V and J genes are TRBV7-2 and TRBJ1-5; no reliable D call. The CDR3 runs 12 residues. From germline, CDR1 is SGHTA and CDR2 FQGNSA. Trimming cost V 5 bases and J 4 bases, with 6 bases left between them. The sequenced part of the CDR3 DNA is TGTGCCAGCAGCATGACAAATCAGCCC. Translation: CASSMTNQP. The whole CDR3 sequence is CASSMTNQPQHF.

As to this clone: The CDR3 end lies 3 residues beyond the end of the read and is filled in from the germline J gene. J is TRBJ2-1 and V is TRBV30; TRBD2 aligns across 13 bases. Germline CDR1 and CDR2: GTSNPN and SVGIG (reference sequence). With 5 bases clipped from V and 2 bases from J, the junction kept 3 bases outside the gene matches. There are 15 residues in the CDR3. Incomplete CDR3 DNA: TGTGCCTGGGGGGGGACTAGCGGGACCTACAATGAG. This sequence encodes CAWGGTSGTYNE. The CDR3 as a whole reads CAWGGTSGTYNEQFF.

Concerning this clone: With the read ending 3 residues before the CDR3 end, the germline J gene is used to fill in that end. The chain employs TRBV28 and TRBJ2-3; D is possibly TRBD2 (6 bases). This CDR3 region has 15 residues. The ends were cut back, 4 bases at V and 2 bases at J, with 13 bases in the middle. The germline gives CDR1 MDHEN, CDR2 SYDVKM. The CDR3 protein is CASSSPRGDTDTQYF. Incomplete CDR3 DNA: TGTGCCAGCAGTTCCCCGCGCGGGGACACAGATACG.

On this clone: The read is 3 residues too short to cover the CDR3 end, so that end is filled in from the germline J gene. This chain joins TRBV29-1 and TRBJ2-1; D is perhaps TRBD2 (6 bases). Per germline, CDR1 SQVTM and CDR2 ANQGSEA. V was shortened by 7 bases and J by 5 bases, with 21 bases between the two germline ends. The CDR3 consists of 15 residues. The CDR3 protein is CSASKAGRPDNEQFF. The part of the CDR3 DNA that was read is TGCAGCGCCTCAAAAGCGGGTCGGCCTGACAATGAG.

Notes on this clone: Read sequence stops 3 residues before the CDR3 end, and the germline J gene provides the missing end. The J gene is TRBJ1-1, the V gene TRBV29-1, with 8 bases identical to TRBD1. The V and J ends lost 7 bases and 0 bases, in that order; junction bases with no gene match: 19. Germline V lookup: CDR1 SQVTM, CDR2 ANQGSEA. The CDR3 has 18 amino acids. The chain's CDR3 is CSAGATQGGFYMNTEAFF. Partial CDR3 DNA: TGCAGCGCTGGGGCGACACAGGGGGGATTCTATATGAACACTGAA.

About this clone itself: The read gets to within 3 residues of the CDR3 end, and the germline J gene fills in the rest. This rearrangement joins TRBV20-1 to TRBJ2-1; 13 nucleotides align to TRBD2. The CDR3 covers 17 residues. V dropped 6 bases and J dropped 2; count of bases not matched to a gene: 10. Germline V gene lookup returns CDR1 DFQATT and CDR2 SNEGSKA (reference sequence). CDR3 residues: CSANLGLAGRTYNEQFF. The sequenced CDR3 bases are TGCAGTGCAAACCTGGGACTAGCGGGACGAACCTACAATGAG.

Worth noting for this clone: Read coverage stops 3 residues before the CDR3 terminus; the germline J gene supplies the remainder. This chain connects TRBV7-9 to TRBJ2-1, with D perhaps matching TRBD2 (6 bases). The CDR3 is 13 amino acids. Germline-derived CDR1 and CDR2 are SEHNR and FQNEAQ (reference sequence). V shed 2 bases and J shed 9 bases, with 11 bases lying between them. The part of the CDR3 DNA that was read is TGTGCCAGCAGCTTATTTGGGACTTTTGAG. As protein: CASSLFGTFE. The full CDR3 sequence reads CASSLFGTFEQFF.

A word on this clone: With the read ending 3 residues before the CDR3 end, the germline J gene is used to fill in that end. This chain uses TRBV6-2 or TRBV6-3 with TRBJ1-1; D gene unclear. The germline V gene has CDR1 MNHEY and CDR2 SVGEGT. The CDR3 contains 13 residues. Trimming left V 8 bases short and J 1 base short, with 11 bases between. The CDR3 loop is CASGSRGNTEAFF. The DNA read from the CDR3 is TGTGCCAGCGGCTCCCGGGGGAACACTGAA.